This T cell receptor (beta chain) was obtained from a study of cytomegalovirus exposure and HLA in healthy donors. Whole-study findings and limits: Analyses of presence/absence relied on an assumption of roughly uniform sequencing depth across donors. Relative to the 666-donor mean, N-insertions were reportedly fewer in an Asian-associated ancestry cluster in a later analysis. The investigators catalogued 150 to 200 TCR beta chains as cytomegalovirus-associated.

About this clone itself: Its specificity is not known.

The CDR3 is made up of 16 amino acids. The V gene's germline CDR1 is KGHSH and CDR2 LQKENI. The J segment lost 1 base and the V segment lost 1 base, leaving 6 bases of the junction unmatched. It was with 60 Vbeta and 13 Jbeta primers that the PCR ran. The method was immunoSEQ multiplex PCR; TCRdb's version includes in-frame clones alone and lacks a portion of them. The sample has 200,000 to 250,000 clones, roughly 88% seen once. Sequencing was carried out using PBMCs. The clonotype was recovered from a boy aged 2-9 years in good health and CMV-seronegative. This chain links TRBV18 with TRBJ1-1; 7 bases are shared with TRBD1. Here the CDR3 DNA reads TGTGCCAGCTCACCACTCATGGGGGACAGGAACACTGAAGCTTTCTTT. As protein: CASSPLMGDRNTEAFF.